Each of the 17 T cell receptor beta chains below was sequenced from the same sample in a study of blood T cell repertoires in COVID-19. Assay used: immunoSEQ multiplex PCR; TCRdb lists only in-frame clones, some missing. The sample consists of 200,000 to 300,000 clones, more than 70% of them appearing once. The material sequenced was peripheral blood. The receptors were gathered from a man older than 75 with acute or convalescent COVID-19.

The rearrangement joins TRBV5-1 to TRBJ2-2; D not certain. Deletions cut 1 base from V and 5 bases from J, with 12 bases between. The CDR3 spans 15 residues. Germline V lookup: CDR1 SGHRS, CDR2 YFSETQ. CDR3 sequence: CASSLYQITTGELFF. In DNA form, the CDR3 reads TGCGCCAGCAGCTTGTACCAGATTACAACCGGGGAGCTGTTTTTT. The full variable domain, rest sourced from reference TRBV5-1 and TRBJ2-2, is KAGVTQTPRYLIKTRGQQVTLSCSPISGHRSVSWYQQTPGQGLQFLFEYFSETQRNKGNFPGRFSGRQFSNSRSEMNVSTLELGDSALYLCASSLYQITTGELFFGEGSRLTVL.

The V gene is TRBV5-1, the J gene TRBJ2-1, with a possible D match to TRBD1 (5 bases). The CDR3 length is 14 residues. Looked up from germline, CDR1 is SGHRS and CDR2 is YFSETQ. Trimming took 4 bases from V and 6 from J, leaving 14 bases between them. The CDR3 here is CASSPTRTTNEQFF. Here the CDR3 DNA reads TGCGCCAGCAGCCCGACTCGGACAACCAATGAGCAGTTCTTC. Full variable domain (outside the CDR3, taken from reference TRBV5-1 and TRBJ2-1): KAGVTQTPRYLIKTRGQQVTLSCSPISGHRSVSWYQQTPGQGLQFLFEYFSETQRNKGNFPGRFSGRQFSNSRSEMNVSTLELGDSALYLCASSPTRTTNEQFFGPGTRLTVL.

This rearrangement joins TRBV28 to TRBJ2-2; TRBD1 matches at 10 bases. V dropped 1 base and J dropped 6; count of bases not matched to a gene: 8. The CDR3 has 17 amino acids. CDR1 and CDR2 from the germline V gene are MDHEN and SYDVKM. CDR3 nucleotides: TGTGCCAGCAGTTTATCGGGGACAGGGGTACTCTCCGGGGAGCTGTTTTTT. Protein: CASSLSGTGVLSGELFF.

About this clone itself: Other DNA sequences from this sample encode an identical CDR3 as well. J is TRBJ1-5 and V is TRBV29-1, with D unclear. This CDR3 contains 12 residues. The ends were cut back, 4 bases at V and 4 bases at J, with 8 bases in the middle. Germline assignment: CDR1 SQVTM and CDR2 ANQGSEA. This CDR3 is CSVGGVNQPQHF. The CDR3 DNA sequence: TGCAGCGTTGGGGGAGTGAATCAGCCCCAGCATTTT. Filled out from reference TRBV29-1 and TRBJ1-5, the complete variable domain reads SAVISQKPSRDICQRGTSLTIQCQVDSQVTMMFWYRQQPGQSLTLIATANQGSEATYESGFVIDKFPISRPNLTFSTLTVSNMSPEDSSIYLCSVGGVNQPQHFGDGTRLSIL.

The chain recombines TRBV28 with TRBJ1-2; 7 nucleotides line up with TRBD1. Germline CDR1 reads MDHEN; CDR2 reads SYDVKM. V was clipped by 4 bases and J by 5 bases; unmatched bases: 4. This CDR3 has 13 residues. CDR3 protein: CASSYTGVYGYTF. CDR3 in DNA: TGTGCCAGCAGTTATACAGGGGTGTATGGCTACACCTTC.

The rearrangement uses TRBV5-1 and TRBJ2-7; D unresolved. This CDR3 is 13 amino acids long. The germline CDR1 and CDR2 sequences are SGHRS and YFSETQ. V shed 1 base and J shed 3 bases, with 8 bases lying between them. The CDR3 sequence: CASSLSRLYEQYF. The CDR3 DNA follows: TGCGCCAGCAGCTTGTCCCGACTCTACGAGCAGTACTTC.

V is TRBV4-2 and J is TRBJ2-3; D possibly corresponds to TRBD2 (7 bases). This CDR3 spans 18 amino acids. V lost 0 bases and J lost 1, with 17 bases in between. The germline V gene encodes CDR1 LGHNA and CDR2 YNFKEQ. CDR3 nucleotides: TGTGCCAGCAGCCAAGATTTTGGCGGGGGCCGCGGCACAGATACGCAGTATTTT. This sequence encodes CASSQDFGGGRGTDTQYF.

The CDR3 coding sequence is TGTGCCATCAGTGAGATGGCTAGCGGGACGGGGGAGCAGTACTTC. This translates into CAISEMASGTGEQYF. The V call is TRBV10-3, the J call TRBJ2-7; TRBD2 aligns across 9 bases. The germline V gene encodes CDR1 ENHRY and CDR2 SYGVKD. V gave up 2 bases and J gave up 7 bases; unmatched junction bases: 9. This CDR3 spans 15 amino acids.

The chain joins TRBV4-1 to TRBJ2-7; D is perhaps TRBD1 (6 bases). V gave up 2 bases and J gave up 2 bases, with 13 bases separating them. Germline loops: CDR1 MGHRA, CDR2 YSYEKL. The CDR3 length is 15 residues. This CDR3 reads CASSQNLGAPYEQYF. The CDR3, as DNA: TGCGCCAGCAGCCAAAATCTGGGGGCCCCCTACGAGCAGTACTTC.

The CDR3 protein is CASSQDFGTFNQPQHF. CDR3 in DNA: TGTGCCAGCAGCCAAGATTTCGGGACATTCAATCAGCCCCAGCATTTT. The chain recombines TRBV3-1 (or the pseudogene TRBV3-2) with TRBJ1-5; possibly TRBD1 for D (6 bases). In germline, CDR1 is LGHDT, CDR2 YNNKEL (reference sequence). Trimming took 0 bases from V and 3 from J, leaving 12 bases between them. CDR3 length equals 16 residues.

The V gene is TRBV28, the J gene TRBJ1-3, with D tentatively TRBD1 (6 bases). The CDR3 is made up of 16 amino acids. Germline V lookup: CDR1 MDHEN, CDR2 SYDVKM. V dropped 5 bases and J dropped 0 bases, with 14 bases sitting between them. In DNA form, the CDR3 reads TGTGCCAGCAGTCTCCCGGACAGCCTCTCTGGAAACACCATATATTTT. Translating gives CASSLPDSLSGNTIYF.

In this sample, this clone turned up a few times. This rearrangement joins TRBV18 to TRBJ2-7; TRBD1 might be the D (6 bases). The CDR3 spans 14 residues. Trimming left V 5 bases short and J 7 bases short, with 18 bases between. In germline, CDR1 is KGHSH, CDR2 LQKENI. The CDR3 DNA sequence: TGTGCCAGCTCAGCACTGGGGGCAGGGAATGAGCAGTACTTC. Amino acid sequence: CASSALGAGNEQYF.

The rearrangement joins TRBV5-5 to TRBJ1-6; 8 nucleotides align to TRBD1. The CDR3 is made up of 17 amino acids. Trimming removed 0 bases from V and 15 bases from J; junction bases left unmatched: 17. The V gene's germline CDR1 is SGHKS and CDR2 YYEKEE (reference sequence). The CDR3 coding sequence is TGTGCCAGCAGCTTGGGCTGGGGGGCAGGGGGCGAAACAGTCCTCCACTTT. Translating it yields CASSLGWGAGGETVLHF.

V is TRBV7-2 and J is TRBJ1-4; a possible D gene is TRBD1 (6 bases). Per the germline V gene, CDR1 is SGHTA and CDR2 is FQGNSA. The CDR3 has 14 amino acids. V gave up 7 bases and J gave up 5 bases, with 14 bases separating them. The CDR3 loop reads CASKLGGGNEKLFF. For the CDR3, the DNA is TGTGCCAGCAAACTAGGGGGGGGAAATGAAAAACTGTTTTTT.

V usage is TRBV29-1 and J usage is TRBJ2-7, with TRBD1 as a possible D gene (6 bases). The germline V gene has CDR1 SQVTM and CDR2 ANQGSEA. The length of the CDR3 is 11 residues. V shed 4 bases and J shed 9 bases, with 13 bases lying between them. CDR3: CSVVAQGAQYF. As DNA, the CDR3 is TGCAGCGTTGTAGCACAGGGCGCGCAGTACTTC.

This clone came up a few times. The V call is TRBV5-4, the J call TRBJ1-1, with D tentatively TRBD1 (5 bases). V lost 4 bases, J lost 11 bases, and 18 bases lay in between. Germline lookup yields CDR1 SGHNT and CDR2 YYREEE (reference sequence). The CDR3 loop spans 13 amino acids. The CDR3 region is CASSAGTKRGAFF. For the CDR3, the DNA is TGTGCCAGCAGCGCCGGGACCAAACGGGGGGCTTTCTTT.

This chain uses TRBV28 with TRBJ2-5; TRBD1 might be the D (5 bases). V gave up 4 bases and J gave up 1 base, with 7 bases separating them. CDR1 is MDHEN, CDR2 SYDVKM, per germline. This CDR3 has 13 amino acids. CDR3 DNA: TGTGCCAGCAGTTGGGGCACCCAAGAGACCCAGTACTTC. Its protein product is CASSWGTQETQYF.